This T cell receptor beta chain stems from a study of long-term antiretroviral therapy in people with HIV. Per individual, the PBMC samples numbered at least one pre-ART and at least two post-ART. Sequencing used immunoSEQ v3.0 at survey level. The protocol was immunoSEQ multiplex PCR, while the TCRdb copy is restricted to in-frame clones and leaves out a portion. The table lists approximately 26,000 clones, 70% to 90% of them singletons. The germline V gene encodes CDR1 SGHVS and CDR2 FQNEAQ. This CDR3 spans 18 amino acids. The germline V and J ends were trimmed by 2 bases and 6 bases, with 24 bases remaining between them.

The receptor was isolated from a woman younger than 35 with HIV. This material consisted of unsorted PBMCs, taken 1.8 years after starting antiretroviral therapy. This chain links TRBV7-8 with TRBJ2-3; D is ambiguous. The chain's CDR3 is CASSLSFSDQRNGDTQYF. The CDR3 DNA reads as TGTGCCAGCAGCTTATCCTTCTCTGACCAACGGAATGGGGATACGCAGTATTTT.